The 10 T cell receptor beta chains below all came from one sample that was sequenced in a study of blood T cell repertoires in COVID-19. Assay: immunoSEQ multiplex PCR; the TCRdb copy retains only in-frame clones and omits some. The data hold 30,000 to 40,000 clones, with 90% observed a single time. Material for sequencing was peripheral blood. The origin of the receptors is a man older than 75 with acute or convalescent COVID-19.

Only one count was recorded for this clone. CDR3 nucleotides: TGTGCCAGCAGTTTATCTACAGGGATTAACTCTGGAAACACCATATATTTT. Residues: CASSLSTGINSGNTIYF. The chain carries TRBV28 and TRBJ1-3; weak D call: TRBD1 (6 bases). This CDR3 is built from 17 residues. Per germline, CDR1 MDHEN and CDR2 SYDVKM. The V end was cut by 1 base, the J end by 0 bases, with 13 bases between.

V is TRBV25-1 and J is TRBJ1-2, with 8 nucleotides matching TRBD1. Germline values: CDR1 MGHDK, CDR2 SYGVNS. This CDR3 has 14 residues. Unmatched junction bases numbered 11, after V lost 5 bases and J lost 9 bases. CDR3: CASSPVGQVGSYTF. The DNA of the CDR3 is TGTGCCAGCAGTCCCGTGGGACAGGTCGGAAGCTACACCTTC.

The chain is built from TRBV5-1 and TRBJ1-1, with D maybe TRBD1 (6 bases). Germline assignment: CDR1 SGHRS and CDR2 YFSETQ. Between the trimmed V and J ends, which lost 2 bases and 2 bases, there was a span of 16 bases. CDR3 length: 16 amino acids. The CDR3 DNA reads as TGCGCCAGCAGCTTAGCCCCCGTAGGGGGAAACACTGAAGCTTTCTTT. Amino acid sequence: CASSLAPVGGNTEAFF. Complete variable domain (other parts from reference TRBV5-1 and TRBJ1-1): KAGVTQTPRYLIKTRGQQVTLSCSPISGHRSVSWYQQTPGQGLQFLFEYFSETQRNKGNFPGRFSGRQFSNSRSEMNVSTLELGDSALYLCASSLAPVGGNTEAFFGQGTRLTVV.

J is TRBJ1-5 and V is TRBV19; TRBD1 matches at 7 bases. The trim removed 5 bases at V and 11 bases at J, leaving 12 bases unmatched. This CDR3 region has 14 residues. Germline V gene data show CDR1 as LNHDA and CDR2 as SQIVND (reference sequence). The DNA of the CDR3 is TGTGCCAGTAGTCTACAGGGGTCTCCTAGGGCCCAGCATTTT. It is translated as CASSLQGSPRAQHF.

The chain combines TRBV19 with TRBJ1-2, with 9 bases aligning to TRBD1. Germline CDR1 is LNHDA and CDR2 is SQIVND (reference sequence). Trimming took 7 bases from V and 4 from J; bases not matched to a gene: 10. This CDR3 spans 15 amino acids. CDR3 loop: CASTKHRGRFYGYTF. Written as DNA, the CDR3 is TGTGCCAGTACTAAGCACAGGGGGCGCTTCTATGGCTACACCTTC.

This clone was seen a few times. The rearrangement uses TRBV10-1 and TRBJ2-3; TRBD1 matches at 8 bases. V dropped 6 bases and J dropped 1; count of bases not matched to a gene: 9. The CDR3 contains 16 residues. Germline lookup yields CDR1 WNHNN and CDR2 SYGVQD (reference sequence). CDR3 amino acids: CASRSGQGEGTDTQYF. The DNA of the CDR3 is TGCGCCAGCAGGTCAGGACAGGGAGAGGGCACAGATACGCAGTATTTT.

The gene calls are TRBV29-1 and TRBJ1-2, with 7 bases aligning to TRBD1. This CDR3 spans 13 amino acids. Germline CDR1 SQVTM, CDR2 ANQGSEA. V lost 4 bases, J lost 3 bases, and 5 bases stayed unmatched. The CDR3 protein is CSVGTGGDYGYTF. The CDR3, as DNA: TGCAGCGTTGGGACAGGAGGGGACTATGGCTACACCTTC.

The table lists this clone with a few counts. This specimen includes other DNA sequences encoding the same CDR3. The gene calls are TRBV19 and TRBJ2-7; 7 bases map to TRBD1. V lost 8 bases and J lost 2; bases outside the gene matches: 0. Germline CDR1 is LNHDA and CDR2 is SQIVND (reference sequence). The CDR3 sequence is 11 residues long. CDR3 nucleotide sequence: TGTGCCAGTCAGGGGGCCTACGAGCAGTACTTC. Amino acids: CASQGAYEQYF.

This rearrangement joins TRBV3-1 (or the pseudogene TRBV3-2) to TRBJ1-1, with D possibly matching TRBD1 (6 bases). Germline values: CDR1 LGHDT, CDR2 YNNKEL (reference sequence). This CDR3 is built from 12 residues. V was shortened by 1 base and J by 8 bases, with 8 bases between the two germline ends. The CDR3 nucleotides are TGTGCCAGCAGCCAAGTAGGGGGAGAAGCTTTCTTT. Encoded protein: CASSQVGGEAFF.

The V and J genes are TRBV5-1 and TRBJ2-7; 7 nucleotides align to TRBD1. The CDR3 consists of 14 residues. Germline CDR1 is SGHRS and CDR2 is YFSETQ. V dropped 2 bases and J dropped 2; count of bases not matched to a gene: 4. Written as DNA, the CDR3 is TGCGCCAGCAGCTTTGGACAGGACACCTACGAGCAGTACTTC. This gives the protein CASSFGQDTYEQYF.